This TCR beta chain was sequenced during a study of CD8 T cells in ankylosing spondylitis. This clonotype was recorded many times. What it recognizes is unknown. Germline CDR1 and CDR2: DFQATT and SNEGSKA (reference sequence). Germline trimming cut 5 bases from V and 5 bases from J; bases unmatched to any gene: 7. CDR3 size: 14 residues. Study results and caveats: Ankylosing spondylitis blood appeared to carry a characteristic TCR beta motif of roughly eight highly homologous variants. Reports say disease-linked clones showed up significantly more in matched ankylosing spondylitis synovial fluid. In reactive arthritis synovial fluid and blood, some motif variants had been reported before.

Quantitative 5'-RACE was performed with molecular barcodes, and it yielded the TCR beta libraries. Each CDR3 protein gets one entry after TCRdb re-called the 5' RACE reads with MiXCR. Of 150,000 to 200,000 distinct CDR3 sequences detected, 10% to 15% appear once; the ten largest clones hold around 10%. The rearrangement uses TRBV20-1 and TRBJ1-5, with 9 bases identical to TRBD1. Sequencing was done on a sample of blood, either unsorted or a sorted T cell fraction (not recorded which). The TCR was taken from a female donor with ankylosing spondylitis or in good health (not recorded which). The chain's CDR3 is CSASRGQGHQPQHF. Written as DNA, the CDR3 is TGCAGTGCTTCACGTGGACAGGGGCATCAGCCCCAGCATTTT.